This T cell receptor (beta chain) was recovered during a study of shared clonotypes between healthy human individuals. V shed 6 bases and J 9 bases; nucleotides not matched to a gene: 9. The CDR3 totals 14 residues. Germline V CDR1 and CDR2: SGHRS, YFSETQ. This clone was picked up one time. Clones were sequenced by immunoSEQ multiplex PCR, and TCRdb holds only the in-frame ones, with some missing. The table includes fewer than 550,000 clones, about 79% detected once. The chain uses TRBV5-1 and TRBJ2-1; 10 positions match TRBD2. The sequenced sample was PBMCs. This clonotype was obtained from a woman in her 40s in good health. Some clones in this sample may be carry-over from other donors' samples. For the CDR3, the DNA is TGCGCCAGCATTGACCTAGCGGGAGCCTCTGAGCAGTTCTTC. Protein product: CASIDLAGASEQFF.